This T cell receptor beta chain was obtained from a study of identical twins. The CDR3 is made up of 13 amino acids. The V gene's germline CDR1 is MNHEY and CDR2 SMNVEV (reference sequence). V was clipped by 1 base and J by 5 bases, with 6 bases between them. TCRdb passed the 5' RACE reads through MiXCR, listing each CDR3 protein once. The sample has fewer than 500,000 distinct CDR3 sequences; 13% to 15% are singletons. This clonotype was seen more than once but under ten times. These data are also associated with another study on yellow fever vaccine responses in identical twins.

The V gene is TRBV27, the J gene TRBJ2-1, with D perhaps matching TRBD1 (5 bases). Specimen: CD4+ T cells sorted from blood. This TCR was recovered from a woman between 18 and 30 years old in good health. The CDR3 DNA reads TGTGCCAGCAGTTTATGGACAAACAATGAGCAGTTCTTC. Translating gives CASSLWTNNEQFF.